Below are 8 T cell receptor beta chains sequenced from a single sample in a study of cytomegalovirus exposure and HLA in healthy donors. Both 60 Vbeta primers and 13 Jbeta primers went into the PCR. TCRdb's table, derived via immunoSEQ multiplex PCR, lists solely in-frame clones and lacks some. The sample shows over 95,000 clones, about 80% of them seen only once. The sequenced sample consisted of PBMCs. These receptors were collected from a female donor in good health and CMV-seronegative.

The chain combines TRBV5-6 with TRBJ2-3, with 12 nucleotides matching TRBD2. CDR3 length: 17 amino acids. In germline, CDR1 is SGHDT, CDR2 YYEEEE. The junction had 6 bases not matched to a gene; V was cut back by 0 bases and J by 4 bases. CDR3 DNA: TGTGCCAGCAGCTTGGCCGGGACTAGCGGGCGACCAGATACGCAGTATTTT. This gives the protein CASSLAGTSGRPDTQYF.

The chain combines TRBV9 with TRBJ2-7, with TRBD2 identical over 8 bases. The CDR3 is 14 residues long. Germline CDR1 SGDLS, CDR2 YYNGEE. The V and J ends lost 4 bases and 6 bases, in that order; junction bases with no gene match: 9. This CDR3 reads CASSPNGLAGEQYF. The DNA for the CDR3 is TGTGCCAGCAGCCCAAACGGACTAGCAGGCGAGCAGTACTTC.

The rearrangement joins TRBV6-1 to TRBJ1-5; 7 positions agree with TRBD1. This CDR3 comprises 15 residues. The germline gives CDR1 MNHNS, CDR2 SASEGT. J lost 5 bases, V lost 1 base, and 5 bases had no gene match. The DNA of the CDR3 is TGTGCCAGCAGTGAAGTTGGGACAGTGTATCAGCCCCAGCATTTT. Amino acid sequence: CASSEVGTVYQPQHF.

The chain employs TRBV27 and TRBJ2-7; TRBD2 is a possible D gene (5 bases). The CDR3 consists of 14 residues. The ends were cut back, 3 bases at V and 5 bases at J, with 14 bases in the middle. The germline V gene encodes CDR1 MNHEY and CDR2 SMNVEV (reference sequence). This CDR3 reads CASSFSGVGNEQYF. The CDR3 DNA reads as TGTGCCAGCAGTTTCTCCGGGGTAGGTAACGAGCAGTACTTC.

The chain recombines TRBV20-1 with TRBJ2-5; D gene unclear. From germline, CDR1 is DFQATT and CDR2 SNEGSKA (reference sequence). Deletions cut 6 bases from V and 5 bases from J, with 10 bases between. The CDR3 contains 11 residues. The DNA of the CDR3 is TGCAGTGCCCCCCAGGCGGAGACCCAGTACTTC. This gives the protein CSAPQAETQYF.

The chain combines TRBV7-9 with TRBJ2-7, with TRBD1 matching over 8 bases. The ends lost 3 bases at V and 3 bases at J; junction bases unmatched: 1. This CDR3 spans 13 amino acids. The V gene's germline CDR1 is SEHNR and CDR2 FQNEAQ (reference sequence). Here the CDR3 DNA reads TGTGCCAGCAGCTTCGGGACAGGCTACGAGCAGTACTTC. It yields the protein CASSFGTGYEQYF.

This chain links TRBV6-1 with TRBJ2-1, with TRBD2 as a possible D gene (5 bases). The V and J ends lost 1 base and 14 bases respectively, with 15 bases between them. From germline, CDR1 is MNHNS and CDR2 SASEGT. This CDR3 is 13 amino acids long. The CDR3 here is CASSEGGLGVKFF. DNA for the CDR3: TGTGCCAGCAGTGAAGGCGGCCTCGGGGTGAAGTTCTTC.

Written as DNA, the CDR3 is TGTGCCAGCAGCTGTGCGGCGGGGGGCCATGACTGCACAGATACGCAGTATTTT. Translation: CASSCAAGGHDCTDTQYF. V gene TRBV5-4 combines with J gene TRBJ2-3; TRBD2 agrees at 8 bases. Germline lookup yields CDR1 SGHNT and CDR2 YYREEE (reference sequence). The J segment lost 1 base and the V segment lost 3 bases, leaving 13 bases of the junction unmatched. The CDR3 extends over 18 amino acids.